The 27 T cell receptor beta chains in this list originate from one sample, sequenced in a study of blood T cell repertoires in COVID-19. Assay: immunoSEQ multiplex PCR; the TCRdb copy retains only in-frame clones and omits some. Found here are about 400,000 clones, more than 75% of them singletons; the top ten hold around 1.9%. The sequencing sample was made of PBMCs or T cells enriched from blood (not recorded which). These receptor sequences come from a man aged 40-49 years in a cohort exposed to, infected with or recovered from COVID-19 (not recorded which).

The V and J genes are TRBV12-5 and TRBJ1-4; no definite D call. Germline V gene sequence: CDR1 LGHNT, CDR2 FRNRAP. CDR3 length: 12 residues. The V end was cut by 1 base, the J end by 8 bases, with 5 bases between. The CDR3 region is CASGLGTEKLFF. The CDR3 region has the DNA TGTGCTAGTGGTTTGGGTACAGAAAAACTGTTTTTT.

In this sample, this clone turned up a few times. The genes are TRBV30 and TRBJ1-2, with D perhaps matching TRBD1 (5 bases). The CDR3 covers 12 residues. V shed 1 base and J shed 4 bases, with 7 bases lying between them. The germline gives CDR1 GTSNPN, CDR2 SVGIG (reference sequence). The CDR3, as DNA: TGTGCCTGGAGTGCAGGGATCTATGGCTACACCTTC. Amino acids: CAWSAGIYGYTF.

V usage is TRBV5-6 and J usage is TRBJ1-1; 10 bases are a match to TRBD1. Germline CDR1 SGHDT, CDR2 YYEEEE. The CDR3 is made up of 14 amino acids. J was trimmed by 5 bases and V by 4 bases; bases with no gene match: 5. The DNA of the CDR3 is TGTGCCAGCAGCCGGGACAGGGGAAAAACTGAAGCTTTCTTT. It translates to CASSRDRGKTEAFF.

This clone was detected once. The chain couples TRBV7-8 to TRBJ2-7; TRBD1 matches 8 bases. Germline CDR1 and CDR2: SGHVS and FQNEAQ. The CDR3 loop spans 13 amino acids. Trimming cost V 4 bases and J 6 bases; bases outside gene matches: 5. The CDR3 coding sequence is TGTGCCAGCAGCTCGGACAGGGAAGCCGAGCAGTACTTC. Its translation: CASSSDREAEQYF.

This clone occurred a few times. This rearrangement joins TRBV7-2 to TRBJ1-6, with a possible D match to TRBD1 (6 bases). The CDR3 is made up of 15 amino acids. Germline V lookup: CDR1 SGHTA, CDR2 FQGNSA. Trimming left V 5 bases short and J 8 bases short, with 16 bases between. The CDR3 sequence is CASSLITGYDSPLHF. CDR3 nucleotides: TGTGCCAGCAGCCTCATCACAGGGTATGATTCACCCCTCCACTTT.

V usage is TRBV11-2 and J usage is TRBJ2-1; the D gene is possibly TRBD2 (6 bases). Trimming cost V 7 bases and J 2 bases, with 15 bases left between them. The CDR3 has 15 residues. The germline V gene encodes CDR1 SGHAT and CDR2 FQNNGV. The CDR3 DNA sequence: TGTGCCAGCAAGTTAGGTGGCGGGACCTACAATGAGCAGTTCTTC. This codes for CASKLGGGTYNEQFF.

This chain uses TRBV2 with TRBJ1-6, with D possibly being TRBD1 (6 bases). Germline V lookup: CDR1 SNHLY, CDR2 FYNNEI. V was trimmed by 8 bases and J by 7 bases, leaving 9 bases between them. The CDR3 has 12 residues. CDR3 nucleotide sequence: TGTGCCAGCGGACAGACCAATTCACCCCTCCACTTT. This sequence encodes CASGQTNSPLHF.

The rearrangement uses TRBV2 and TRBJ2-3; D unclear. The CDR3 is 15 amino acids. V lost 4 bases and J lost 0, with 11 bases in between. Germline CDR1 is SNHLY and CDR2 is FYNNEI. CDR3 sequence reads: CASSGGAYSTDTQYF. The CDR3 nucleotides are TGTGCCAGCAGTGGAGGAGCTTATAGCACAGATACGCAGTATTTT.

The chain links TRBV28 to TRBJ1-3; 7 nucleotides agree with TRBD1. This CDR3 is built from 15 residues. The V and J ends lost 6 bases and 0 bases, in that order; junction bases with no gene match: 5. Germline values: CDR1 MDHEN, CDR2 SYDVKM. CDR3 sequence: CASSPGQYSGNTIYF. The CDR3 DNA is TGTGCCAGCAGCCCGGGACAGTACTCTGGAAACACCATATATTTT.

This clone occurred once. The rearrangement links TRBV15 to TRBJ1-4, with D tentatively TRBD1 (6 bases). CDR1 LNHNV and CDR2 YYDKDF come from the germline V gene (reference sequence). The CDR3 consists of 16 residues. Trimming pared 2 bases from V and 7 bases from J, leaving 17 bases between. In DNA form, the CDR3 reads TGTGCCACCAGCAGAAACCGGCCCAGGGGTGGTGAAAAACTGTTTTTT. Its protein is CATSRNRPRGGEKLFF.

This chain links TRBV6-5 with TRBJ2-1; the match to TRBD2 covers 10 bases. Germline lookup yields CDR1 MNHEY and CDR2 SVGAGI. The CDR3 spans 15 residues. Trimming removed 7 bases from V and 7 bases from J; junction bases left unmatched: 10. The CDR3 reads CASTPGSGRANEQFF. Written as DNA, the CDR3 is TGTGCCAGCACCCCCGGGAGCGGGAGGGCAAATGAGCAGTTCTTC.

A single count supports this clone. The chain joins TRBV28 to TRBJ1-2, with D possibly matching TRBD1 (5 bases). Germline values: CDR1 MDHEN, CDR2 SYDVKM. V dropped 7 bases and J dropped 4 bases, with 19 bases sitting between them. This CDR3 comprises 15 residues. CDR3 nucleotides: TGTGCCAGCACCCTGGGCATAATAGGGGCCTATGGCTACACCTTC. As protein: CASTLGIIGAYGYTF.

The chain couples TRBV18 to TRBJ2-5; TRBD1 aligns across 8 bases. Per the germline V gene, CDR1 is KGHSH and CDR2 is LQKENI. The CDR3 loop spans 13 amino acids. Losses at the gene ends were 6 bases for V and 4 bases for J; bases not matched to a gene: 4. CDR3 protein: CASSPGTGETQYF. In DNA form, the CDR3 reads TGTGCCAGCTCCCCCGGGACAGGAGAGACCCAGTACTTC.

This clone appeared a single time. The rearrangement links TRBV5-1 to TRBJ1-3, with D tentatively TRBD1 (5 bases). CDR3 length: 15 residues. The V end was cut by 7 bases, the J end by 2 bases, with 16 bases between. Germline V gene sequence: CDR1 SGHRS, CDR2 YFSETQ. CDR3 DNA: TGCGCCAGCGCCCCCGAGGAAGGGGCTGGAAACACCATATATTTT. Its translation: CASAPEEGAGNTIYF.

This rearrangement joins TRBV2 to TRBJ1-1; TRBD1 is a possible D gene (5 bases). V lost 5 bases to trimming and J lost 6 bases, with 10 bases between them. The CDR3 totals 12 residues. CDR1 is SNHLY and CDR2 is FYNNEI in the germline V gene. Written as DNA, the CDR3 is TGTGCCAGCAGTCCCCAGGGCCCTGAAGCTTTCTTT. This encodes CASSPQGPEAFF.

J is TRBJ2-7 and V is TRBV25-1; 8 bases are shared with TRBD1. The CDR3 spans 14 residues. Losses at the gene ends were 5 bases for V and 5 bases for J; bases not matched to a gene: 8. Germline V gene sequence: CDR1 MGHDK, CDR2 SYGVNS. The CDR3 DNA follows: TGTGCCAGCAGTCAACAGGGGGTGAGGCACGAGCAGTACTTC. Its translation is CASSQQGVRHEQYF.

On this clone itself: Other DNA variants within this sample encode the same CDR3. The V and J genes are TRBV15 and TRBJ2-3; D remains unclear. The CDR3 length is 14 residues. V shed 1 base and J shed 1 base, with 6 bases lying between them. Germline-derived CDR1 and CDR2 are LNHNV and YYDKDF (reference sequence). In nucleotides, the CDR3 is TGTGCCACCAGCAGAGCAGGCGGCACAGATACGCAGTATTTT. This sequence encodes CATSRAGGTDTQYF.

This clone occurred once. The sample has other DNA sequences that encode this CDR3 too. The chain has TRBV28 and TRBJ1-2; D not certain. Germline-derived CDR1 and CDR2 are MDHEN and SYDVKM. This CDR3 is 12 amino acids long. V was cut by 6 bases and J by 4 bases, with 9 bases left in between. The CDR3 coding sequence is TGTGCCAGCAGGGGCACACTCTATGGCTACACCTTC. It codes for CASRGTLYGYTF.

The chain employs TRBV2 and TRBJ2-3, with a weak D call TRBD2 (5 bases). The CDR3 covers 14 residues. Germline-derived CDR1 and CDR2 are SNHLY and FYNNEI. V shed 8 bases and J shed 3 bases, with 15 bases lying between them. The CDR3 nucleotides are TGTGCCAGCTCAAGAGGGAGAGGAACAGATACGCAGTATTTT. It is translated as CASSRGRGTDTQYF.

V is TRBV6-2 or TRBV6-3 and J is TRBJ1-1; 8 bases map to TRBD1. There are 14 residues in the CDR3. V shed 2 bases and J 5 bases; nucleotides not matched to a gene: 4. Germline loops: CDR1 MNHEY, CDR2 SVGEGT. The CDR3 loop is CASSYGQGATEAFF. CDR3 sequence (DNA): TGTGCCAGCAGTTACGGTCAGGGGGCGACTGAAGCTTTCTTT.

This chain uses TRBV25-1 with TRBJ1-1; tentative D call: TRBD1 (6 bases). Trimming took 2 bases from V and 1 from J, leaving 8 bases between them. The CDR3 spans 14 residues. The germline V gene encodes CDR1 MGHDK and CDR2 SYGVNS. The CDR3 DNA sequence: TGTGCCAGCAGTGAAACAGGGCGGAACACTGAAGCTTTCTTT. Translating gives CASSETGRNTEAFF. Complete variable domain (other parts from reference TRBV25-1 and TRBJ1-1): EADIYQTPRYLVIGTGKKITLECSQTMGHDKMYWYQQDPGMELHLIHYSYGVNSTEKGDLSSESTVSRIRTEHFPLTLESARPSHTSQYLCASSETGRNTEAFFGQGTRLTVV.

The chain employs TRBV5-4 and TRBJ2-1; TRBD1 is a possible D gene (6 bases). V shed 0 bases and J shed 5 bases, with 15 bases lying between them. CDR1 is SGHNT and CDR2 is YYREEE in the germline V gene (reference sequence). The CDR3 length is 16 residues. In nucleotides, the CDR3 is TGTGCCAGCAGCTTGGCCTCCCTCACAGGGAACAATGAGCAGTTCTTC. It yields the protein CASSLASLTGNNEQFF. Combining the CDR3 with reference TRBV5-4 and TRBJ2-1 gives the whole variable domain ETGVTQSPTHLIKTRGQQVTLRCSSQSGHNTVSWYQQALGQGPQFIFQYYREEENGRGNFPPRFSGLQFPNYSSELNVNALELDDSALYLCASSLASLTGNNEQFFGPGTRLTVL.

The chain recombines TRBV2 with TRBJ1-3; no clear D. Per germline, CDR1 SNHLY and CDR2 FYNNEI. Trimming removed 6 bases at V and 4 bases at J, with 13 bases between. The CDR3 totals 14 residues. This CDR3 is CASREESSGNTIYF. Written as DNA, the CDR3 is TGTGCCAGCAGAGAGGAATCATCGGGAAACACCATATATTTT.

V and J are TRBV5-1 and TRBJ1-2; D gene ambiguous. Trimming took off 4 bases at V and 2 bases at J, with 15 bases between the two ends. The CDR3 sequence is 15 residues long. Germline values: CDR1 SGHRS, CDR2 YFSETQ. As DNA, the CDR3 is TGCGCCAGCAGCCTGGGCTCCGGGAGCAACTATGGCTACACCTTC. This codes for CASSLGSGSNYGYTF.

This clone was observed a few times. The chain combines TRBV6-1 with TRBJ2-7; D gene unclear. V was pared by 0 bases and J by 4 bases, with 7 bases between. Germline lookup yields CDR1 MNHNS and CDR2 SASEGT. The CDR3 is 13 residues long. The CDR3 sequence: CASSEASTYEQYF. The CDR3 DNA sequence: TGTGCCAGCAGTGAAGCCTCCACTTACGAGCAGTACTTC.

The V gene is TRBV3-1 (or the pseudogene TRBV3-2), the J gene TRBJ2-1, with TRBD1 identical over 7 bases. This CDR3 has 15 residues. From germline, CDR1 is LGHDT and CDR2 YNNKEL (reference sequence). Unmatched junction bases numbered 10, after V lost 2 bases and J lost 9 bases. CDR3: CASSQRVKGASEQFF. The CDR3, as DNA: TGTGCCAGCAGCCAAAGGGTAAAGGGGGCAAGTGAGCAGTTCTTC.

This clone has a single count. The CDR3 spells CASSPRSTQYF. CDR3 nucleotides: TGTGCCAGCTCTCCGAGGAGTACGCAGTATTTT. This chain joins TRBV2 and TRBJ2-3; D not certain. Germline values: CDR1 SNHLY, CDR2 FYNNEI. The CDR3 is made up of 11 amino acids. The germline V and J ends were trimmed by 8 bases and 8 bases, with 11 bases remaining between them.